This T cell receptor (beta chain) emerged from a study of tumor and adjacent non-tumor tissue in lung cancer. Study-wide context: Each sample yielded around 4.2 million productive TCRbeta reads on average. General study points: Normal lung showed higher cumulative top 100 clone frequency than tumor. Tumor tissue had significantly higher TCR diversity than normal lung.

No cell sorting was done before RNA was extracted from the tissue. This non-tumor lung sample came from over 3 cm beyond the tumor edge. Between August and November 2014, newly diagnosed, chemotherapy-naive lung cancer patients underwent thoracic surgery in China. This CDR3 has 14 residues. About this clonotype: Its target is unknown. Relative to the germline gene, one junction end is altered; a read error may explain this.

The library came from three nested PCR rounds adapted from ARM-PCR protocols. TCRdb re-called the multiplex PCR reads with MiXCR, one entry per CDR3 protein. The sample has over 80,000 distinct CDR3 sequences, approximately 73% seen once. The sample consisted of distant non-tumor lung tissue. The chain joins TRBV12-3 or TRBV12-4 to TRBJ1-6; a possible D gene is TRBD1 (6 bases). The sequence came from a woman aged 50 to 60 with non-small cell lung cancer. The CDR3: CASNSQGYNSSLHF. For the CDR3, the DNA is TGTGCCAGTAATTCTCAGGGGTATAATTCATCCCTCCACTTT.